A single sample gave rise to the 23 T cell receptor beta chains below, sequenced in a study of regulatory T cells in long-lasting Graves disease. The time point denotes: newly diagnosed GD, antithyroid drugs for less than 3 months. Generation of the TCR library employed RNA extracted from PBMCs. CDR3 regions were amplified by Arm-PCR using iRepertoire HTBI primers to build TCR beta libraries. TCRdb redid the calling of the multiplex PCR reads with MiXCR, one entry per CDR3 protein. The table includes about 610,000 distinct CDR3 sequences, about 16% detected once. In addition, the sample was reused for a study of T cells in Graves' hyperthyroidism and ophthalmopathy.

The sample in question was peripheral blood mononuclear cells (PBMCs), obtained at new diagnosis, from a patient treated with antithyroid drugs. Source of these receptors: a man aged 18 to 29 with Graves disease.

About this clonotype itself: One base away lies a much larger clone, so this may be a sequencing read error. V and J are TRBV7-9 and TRBJ2-7; 11 bases are a match to TRBD2. The CDR3 contains 16 residues. Germline V gene lookup returns CDR1 SEHNR and CDR2 FQNEAQ (reference sequence). The chain's CDR3 is CASSLAGTSGTYKQYF. The CDR3, as DNA: TGTGCCAGCAGCTTAGCCGGGACTAGCGGAACCTACAAGCAGTACTTC.

J is TRBJ2-7 and V is TRBV19, with D possibly matching TRBD1 (6 bases). This CDR3 spans 14 amino acids. Germline assignment: CDR1 LNHDA and CDR2 SQIVND (reference sequence). With 10 bases removed from V and 4 bases from J, the gap between germline ends came to 20 bases. CDR3 coding DNA: TGTGCCACCCGTGCAACCGGGACACCGTACGAGCAGTACTTC. Translating it yields CATRATGTPYEQYF. Supplemented by reference TRBV19 and TRBJ2-7, the full variable domain reads DGGITQSPKYLFRKEGQNVTLSCEQNLNHDAMYWYRQDPGQGLRLIYYSQIVNDFQKGDIAEGYSVSREKKESFPLTVTSAQKNPTAFYLCATRATGTPYEQYFGPGTRLTVT.

The table lists this clonotype with many counts. The V gene is TRBV28, the J gene TRBJ2-1; 7 nucleotides align to TRBD2. Looked up from germline, CDR1 is MDHEN and CDR2 is SYDVKM. There are 13 residues in the CDR3. J was trimmed by 5 bases and V by 8 bases; bases with no gene match: 6. The DNA for the CDR3 is TGTGCCAGCTCTAGCGGACCCCACAATGAGCAGTTCTTC. Protein sequence: CASSSGPHNEQFF.

There are many counts of this clonotype. DNA for the CDR3: TGTGCCAGCAGTTTGATAGCGGGAGCCTACAATGAGCAGTTCTTC. It specifies CASSLIAGAYNEQFF. The chain combines TRBV27 with TRBJ2-1, with TRBD2 identical over 9 bases. Germline CDR1 MNHEY, CDR2 SMNVEV (reference sequence). There are 15 residues in the CDR3. J lost 2 bases, V lost 3 bases, and 2 bases had no gene match.

This clonotype was counted only a few times. This chain connects TRBV6-1 to TRBJ1-4; D is uncertain. The CDR3 sequence is 15 residues long. Germline values: CDR1 MNHNS, CDR2 SASEGT. With 0 bases removed from V and 4 bases from J, the gap between germline ends came to 9 bases. In DNA form, the CDR3 reads TGTGCCAGCAGTGAAGCGGTTGGCGATAATGAAAAACTGTTTTTT. It specifies CASSEAVGDNEKLFF.

This clonotype was counted at least ten times. This rearrangement joins TRBV2 to TRBJ1-5, with a possible D match to TRBD1 (5 bases). The V end was cut by 6 bases, the J end by 4 bases, with 13 bases between. CDR1 and CDR2 from the germline V gene are SNHLY and FYNNEI. This CDR3 has 14 amino acids. The CDR3 here is CASSNVEGNQPQHF. The CDR3 region has the DNA TGTGCCAGCAGCAATGTTGAGGGGAATCAGCCCCAGCATTTT.

This clonotype was recorded at least ten times. The chain uses TRBV2 and TRBJ1-1; D unclear. The CDR3 spans 10 residues. V lost 5 bases and J lost 5, with 3 bases in between. The V gene's germline CDR1 is SNHLY and CDR2 FYNNEI. The chain's CDR3 is CASSRTEAFF. The CDR3 DNA is TGTGCCAGCAGTAGGACTGAAGCTTTCTTT. Complete variable domain (other parts from reference TRBV2 and TRBJ1-1): EPEVTQTPSHQVTQMGQEVILRCVPISNHLYFYWYRQILGQKVEFLVSFYNNEISEKSEIFDDQFSVERPDGSNFTLKIRSTKLEDSAMYFCASSRTEAFFGQGTRLTVV.

In its sample, this clonotype was seen many times. The chain has TRBV11-2 and TRBJ2-1; D is perhaps TRBD2 (5 bases). CDR3 length equals 17 residues. Looked up from germline, CDR1 is SGHAT and CDR2 is FQNNGV. The germline V and J ends were trimmed by 5 bases and 0 bases, with 17 bases remaining between them. This chain's CDR3 is CASSPRLLGSSYNEQFF. The CDR3 bases are TGTGCCAGCAGCCCCCGACTGCTGGGGAGCTCCTACAATGAGCAGTTCTTC. Full variable domain (missing parts from reference TRBV11-2 and TRBJ2-1): EAGVAQSPRYKIIEKRQSVAFWCNPISGHATLYWYQQILGQGPKLLIQFQNNGVVDDSQLPKDRFSAERLKGVDSTLKIQPAKLEDSAVYLCASSPRLLGSSYNEQFFGPGTRLTVL.

The V call is TRBV9, the J call TRBJ2-7; D call uncertain. Germline V lookup: CDR1 SGDLS, CDR2 YYNGEE. Trimming removed 2 bases from V and 6 bases from J, with 9 bases in between. The CDR3 spans 12 residues. In nucleotides, the CDR3 is TGTGCCAGCAGCGTTGAAGGGTCCGAGCAGTACTTC. It encodes CASSVEGSEQYF.

On this clonotype: A much bigger clone sits one base away, suggesting this may be a read error. The rearrangement links TRBV3-1 to TRBJ2-7, with D tentatively TRBD2 (6 bases). CDR1 is LGHDT and CDR2 is YNNKEL in the germline V gene (reference sequence). V dropped 4 bases and J dropped 2 bases, with 15 bases sitting between them. CDR3 length equals 15 residues. The CDR3 spells CASSPRGGVAYEQYF. The CDR3 nucleotides are TGTGCCAGCAGCCCTCGCGGCGGGGTAGCCTACGAGCAGTACTTC.

This clonotype has ten or more counts. The chain is built from TRBV29-1 and TRBJ2-1; 9 nucleotides align to TRBD2. CDR3 size: 13 residues. V shed 0 bases and J 8 bases; nucleotides not matched to a gene: 2. Germline lookup yields CDR1 SQVTM and CDR2 ANQGSEA. This chain's CDR3 is CSVEERGGDEQFF. The CDR3 nucleotides read TGCAGCGTTGAAGAGCGGGGGGGGGATGAGCAGTTCTTC.

At least ten counts were recorded for this clonotype. The chain couples TRBV5-1 to TRBJ2-7, with 8 bases lining up with TRBD2. The V segment lost 0 bases and the J segment 6 bases; nucleotides outside the gene matches: 20. Germline values: CDR1 SGHRS, CDR2 YFSETQ. The CDR3 contains 19 residues. The CDR3 loop is CASSLGFASGFGVTVEQYF. For the CDR3, the DNA is TGCGCCAGCAGCTTGGGATTTGCTAGCGGGTTTGGGGTGACTGTCGAGCAGTACTTC. Supplemented by reference TRBV5-1 and TRBJ2-7, the full variable domain reads KAGVTQTPRYLIKTRGQQVTLSCSPISGHRSVSWYQQTPGQGLQFLFEYFSETQRNKGNFPGRFSGRQFSNSRSEMNVSTLELGDSALYLCASSLGFASGFGVTVEQYFGPGTRLTVT.

This clonotype was detected only a few times. DNA for the CDR3: TGTGCCAGCAGGAAAGTAGCGGGACACTACGAGCAGTACTTC. This gives the protein CASRKVAGHYEQYF. The V and J genes are TRBV6-1 and TRBJ2-7; 8 positions agree with TRBD2. The CDR3 covers 14 residues. The germline V gene encodes CDR1 MNHNS and CDR2 SASEGT. V lost 6 bases and J lost 3; bases outside the gene matches: 7.

This chain joins TRBV12-3 or TRBV12-4 and TRBJ1-5; D is undetermined. CDR3 length: 15 amino acids. Between the trimmed V and J ends, which lost 6 bases and 1 base, there was a span of 13 bases. The CDR3 loop reads CASSPARLSNQPQHF. Written as DNA, the CDR3 is TGTGCCAGCAGCCCCGCTAGGTTAAGCAATCAGCCCCAGCATTTT.

This clonotype has ten or more counts. The gene calls are TRBV28 and TRBJ2-7, with D possibly TRBD2 on 6 matching bases. V lost 3 bases, J lost 9 bases, and 18 bases lay in between. This CDR3 has 14 residues. Germline V gives CDR1 MDHEN, CDR2 SYDVKM. Here the CDR3 reads CASSFRREPKVQYF. Written as DNA, the CDR3 is TGTGCCAGCAGTTTTCGGCGGGAACCCAAAGTGCAGTACTTC.

This clonotype has at least ten counts. The chain uses TRBV13 and TRBJ2-7, with 16 bases aligning to TRBD2. The CDR3 is 18 residues long. Germline loops: CDR1 PRHDT, CDR2 FYEKMQ (reference sequence). With V trimmed by 5 bases and J by 5 bases, 12 bases remained unmatched. DNA of the CDR3: TGTGCCAGCAGCGGGGGACTAGCGGGAGGGCCCCTCATGCACGAGCAGTACTTC. Protein product: CASSGGLAGGPLMHEQYF.

V is TRBV30 and J is TRBJ1-2; no reliable D call. The CDR3 has 11 residues. Deletions cut 2 bases from V and 8 bases from J, with 9 bases between. CDR1 is GTSNPN, CDR2 SVGIG, per germline (reference sequence). DNA of the CDR3: TGTGCCTGGAGTCCGACCGGAGGCTACACCTTC. It translates to CAWSPTGGYTF.

This clonotype was counted many times. The V call is TRBV29-1, the J call TRBJ2-4; 9 nucleotides align to TRBD2. The CDR3 has 13 amino acids. V trimming: 5 bases; J trimming: 7 bases; junction bases outside the gene matches: 6. From germline, CDR1 is SQVTM and CDR2 ANQGSEA. The CDR3, as DNA: TGCAGCGTTCTGCGGACTAGCGAGAACATTCAGTACTTC. Its protein product is CSVLRTSENIQYF.

The CDR3 DNA reads TGTGCCAGCTCACCAACGACAGGGGACTACGAGCAGTACTTC. Translated, it gives CASSPTTGDYEQYF. The chain links TRBV18 to TRBJ2-7, with TRBD1 matching 8 bases. CDR1 is KGHSH, CDR2 LQKENI, per germline. This CDR3 has 14 residues. Germline trimming cut 2 bases from V and 3 bases from J; bases unmatched to any gene: 3.

This clonotype showed up just a few times. Just one base apart from a much larger clone, this may be a read error. The chain couples TRBV7-9 to TRBJ2-7, with 12 bases that match TRBD1. Germline V gene data show CDR1 as SEHNR and CDR2 as FQNEAQ (reference sequence). This CDR3 contains 15 residues. The CDR3 here is CASSLGGQGAYEQCF. The CDR3 nucleotides read TGTGCCAGCAGCTTAGGGGGACAGGGGGCCTACGAGCAGTGCTTC. The whole variable domain, filled in from reference TRBV7-9 and TRBJ2-7, reads DTGVSQNPRHKITKRGQNVTFRCDPISEHNRLYWYRQTLGQGPEFLTYFQNEAQLEKSRLLSDRFSAERPKGSFSTLEIQRTEQGDSAMYLCASSLGGQGAYEQCFGPGTRLTVT.

The CDR3 DNA is TGTGCCAGCAGCTACCTGACAGGGGGAGTTAGTGGCTACACCTTC. This encodes CASSYLTGGVSGYTF. V usage is TRBV13 and J usage is TRBJ1-2, with TRBD1 matching over 9 bases. Unmatched junction bases numbered 10, after V lost 4 bases and J lost 7 bases. The CDR3 covers 15 residues. CDR1 is PRHDT, CDR2 FYEKMQ, per germline (reference sequence).

This clonotype was seen a handful of times. J is TRBJ1-2 and V is TRBV19; D gene ambiguous. There are 15 residues in the CDR3. The germline V gene encodes CDR1 LNHDA and CDR2 SQIVND (reference sequence). V dropped 4 bases and J dropped 7 bases, with 19 bases sitting between them. The CDR3 region has the DNA TGTGCCAGTAGTACCTACCCCGGGGATACCTCTGGCTACACCTTC. It is translated as CASSTYPGDTSGYTF. The full variable domain, its missing parts supplied by reference TRBV19 and TRBJ1-2, is DGGITQSPKYLFRKEGQNVTLSCEQNLNHDAMYWYRQDPGQGLRLIYYSQIVNDFQKGDIAEGYSVSREKKESFPLTVTSAQKNPTAFYLCASSTYPGDTSGYTFGSGTRLTVV.

This clonotype was detected many times. The chain joins TRBV28 to TRBJ2-7; 10 bases are a match to TRBD2. CDR3 length: 15 amino acids. The V gene end was trimmed by 4 bases and the J gene end by 2 bases; junction bases not matched to a gene: 5. The germline gives CDR1 MDHEN, CDR2 SYDVKM. The CDR3 bases are TGTGCCAGCAGTTCCTTAAGCGGGAGGGCCTACGAGCAGTACTTC. It translates to CASSSLSGRAYEQYF.